The 11 T cell receptor beta chains presented below share a single source sample, sequenced in a study of blood T cell repertoires in COVID-19. Generated by immunoSEQ multiplex PCR, the TCRdb table keeps only in-frame clones and is missing some. The table records just over 650,000 clones, about nine tenths of them present only once. The specimen sequenced was peripheral blood. Receptor source: a woman aged 18-30 years with acute or convalescent COVID-19.

This clone appeared a single time. Written as DNA, the CDR3 is TGCGCCAGCAGCCAAGATGGTACTAGCGGGCGTGATACGCAGTATTTT. It yields the protein CASSQDGTSGRDTQYF. This chain connects TRBV4-3 to TRBJ2-3; TRBD2 aligns across 9 bases. The V segment lost 0 bases and the J segment 6 bases; nucleotides outside the gene matches: 7. The CDR3 has 16 amino acids. The germline V gene encodes CDR1 LGHNA and CDR2 YSLEER.

The CDR3 DNA reads TGTGCCAGCAGTGAAGACCAAGACAGGGCTGTGATGGAGGCTGGCTACACCTTC. Translated, it gives CASSEDQDRAVMEAGYTF. The V call is TRBV6-1, the J call TRBJ1-2; TRBD1 aligns across 7 bases. This CDR3 region has 18 residues. V gave up 1 base and J gave up 7 bases; unmatched junction bases: 18. Germline V gene sequence: CDR1 MNHNS, CDR2 SASEGT.

This clone was picked up one time. The chain recombines TRBV6-5 with TRBJ1-1; D gene unclear. V lost 11 bases, J lost 1 base, and 5 bases lay in between. The CDR3 extends over 10 amino acids. Germline values: CDR1 MNHEY, CDR2 SVGAGI. The CDR3, as DNA: TGTGCCGTCGGGAACACTGAAGCTTTCTTT. It specifies CAVGNTEAFF.

This rearrangement joins TRBV2 to TRBJ1-1; TRBD1 agrees at 7 bases. Germline loops: CDR1 SNHLY, CDR2 FYNNEI. V was pared by 4 bases and J by 2 bases, with 7 bases of the junction left unmatched. The CDR3 covers 15 residues. As DNA, the CDR3 is TGTGCCAGCAGTGGTAACAGGGGCGTCAACACTGAAGCTTTCTTT. Protein sequence: CASSGNRGVNTEAFF.

The J gene is TRBJ1-5, the V gene TRBV3-1 (or the pseudogene TRBV3-2); 7 bases fit TRBD1. This CDR3 has 14 residues. Trimming took 5 bases from V and 6 from J; bases not matched to a gene: 7. Germline V lookup: CDR1 LGHDT, CDR2 YNNKEL (reference sequence). CDR3 bases: TGTGCCAGCAGCGTACAGGGGTCGGGTCAGCCCCAGCATTTT. It translates to CASSVQGSGQPQHF.

This clone showed up just once. This chain links TRBV5-1 with TRBJ2-6, with unresolved D. Germline V lookup: CDR1 SGHRS, CDR2 YFSETQ. Trimming left V 2 bases short and J 0 bases short, with 9 bases between. The CDR3 is 16 amino acids. CDR3 region: CASSFSTNSGANVLTF. In DNA form, the CDR3 reads TGCGCCAGCAGCTTTTCTACTAACTCTGGGGCCAACGTCCTGACTTTC.

About this clone: This sample includes further DNA sequences coding for the same CDR3. This chain uses TRBV5-1 with TRBJ1-4; no reliable D call. V was trimmed by 0 bases and J by 3 bases, leaving 6 bases between them. Germline values: CDR1 SGHRS, CDR2 YFSETQ. The CDR3 is made up of 14 amino acids. The DNA of the CDR3 is TGCGCCAGCAGCTTGGACAGACCTAATGAAAAACTGTTTTTT. Translation gives CASSLDRPNEKLFF.

The chain uses TRBV9 and TRBJ1-1; 7 bases are a match to TRBD1. The CDR3 has 15 residues. Germline loops: CDR1 SGDLS, CDR2 YYNGEE. The ends lost 3 bases at V and 3 bases at J; junction bases unmatched: 8. CDR3 sequence: CASSASNRGDTEAFF. The CDR3 DNA sequence: TGTGCCAGCAGCGCCTCAAACAGGGGTGACACTGAAGCTTTCTTT.

Notes on this clone: Within the sample, other DNA sequences also encode this same CDR3. The chain has TRBV30 and TRBJ2-3; D gene ambiguous. Trimming removed 0 bases at V and 1 base at J, with 8 bases between. The CDR3 has 14 amino acids. Per the germline V gene, CDR1 is GTSNPN and CDR2 is SVGIG (reference sequence). The CDR3 here is CAWSVGGGTDTQYF. CDR3 bases: TGTGCCTGGAGTGTAGGCGGCGGCACAGATACGCAGTATTTT. The whole variable domain, remainder taken from reference TRBV30 and TRBJ2-3, is SQTIHQWPATLVQPVGSPLSLECTVEGTSNPNLYWYRQAAGRGLQLLFYSVGIGQISSEVPQNLSASRPQDRQFILSSKKLLLSDSGFYLCAWSVGGGTDTQYFGPGTRLTVL.

V is TRBV6-6 and J is TRBJ1-2; 9 bases agree with TRBD1. The germline V gene encodes CDR1 MNHNY and CDR2 SVGAGI (reference sequence). The junction had 9 bases not matched to a gene; V was cut back by 6 bases and J by 4 bases. CDR3 length: 15 residues. The CDR3 bases are TGTGCCAGCAGGACAGGGGGGGGAAGTAGCTATGGCTACACCTTC. It specifies CASRTGGGSSYGYTF.

The J gene is TRBJ1-1, the V gene TRBV9, with a weak D call TRBD1 (6 bases). The germline V gene has CDR1 SGDLS and CDR2 YYNGEE. V lost 4 bases, J lost 5 bases, and 15 bases lay in between. The CDR3 totals 14 residues. CDR3 loop: CASSPAGDPTEAFF. The CDR3 nucleotides are TGTGCCAGCAGCCCTGCAGGGGATCCGACTGAAGCTTTCTTT.